Below, 30 T cell receptor beta chains from the same sample are listed, as sequenced in a study of a mutant IDH1 vaccine in newly diagnosed glioma (dated by TCRdb to the early 2020s). Taken with the paper, the label for time point translates to: week 11, during vaccination. Every vaccine dose consisted of 300 ug of a 20-mer mutant IDH1 peptide in Montanide, administered subcutaneously together with topical imiquimod. Antigen specificity for these receptors is unknown. The method was the immunoSEQ multiplex PCR assay. TCRdb took this table from immuneACCESS and kept in-frame rearrangements with V and J called. Such tables lack part of the clones; where checked against another copy, unresolved V genes explain under half of the gap, and the rest is unexplained. The table for this sample lists about 62,000 clones; approximately 91% of them were counted only once. The ten top clones hold less than 2% of the sample.

This sample comprised PBMCs, obtained from a glioma patient whose treatment included an IDH1 peptide vaccine. These receptors originate from a man aged 40-49 years with glioma.

The chain employs TRBV5-6 and TRBJ1-2, with unresolved D. The CDR3 consists of 14 residues. Germline CDR1 SGHDT, CDR2 YYEEEE. V was trimmed by 6 bases and J by 4 bases, leaving 16 bases between them. The chain's CDR3 is CASIPYVGSYGYTF. CDR3 coding DNA: TGTGCCAGCATCCCTTACGTGGGGTCCTATGGCTACACCTTC.

The chain links TRBV27 to TRBJ2-2; TRBD1 is a possible D gene (5 bases). The CDR3 covers 13 residues. Trimming pared 3 bases from V and 7 bases from J, leaving 9 bases between. In germline, CDR1 is MNHEY, CDR2 SMNVEV (reference sequence). CDR3 sequence (DNA): TGTGCCAGCAGTTTCTCAGGGTTCGGGGAGCTGTTTTTT. It specifies CASSFSGFGELFF.

This sequence joins TRBV6-6 and TRBJ1-5, with TRBD1 as a possible D gene (5 bases). The CDR3 extends over 14 amino acids. V lost 4 bases, J lost 1 base, and 8 bases lay in between. Germline loops: CDR1 MNHNY, CDR2 SVGAGI (reference sequence). The CDR3 region is CASSSQGSNQPQHF. The DNA of the CDR3 is TGTGCCAGCAGTTCGCAGGGAAGCAATCAGCCCCAGCATTTT.

This clone came up a few times. The chain uses TRBV5-1 and TRBJ1-4; weak D call: TRBD1 (6 bases). V was clipped by 1 base and J by 4 bases, with 11 bases between them. There are 15 residues in the CDR3. CDR1 is SGHRS, CDR2 YFSETQ, per germline. CDR3 residues: CASSLSGQRNEKLFF. CDR3 bases: TGCGCCAGCAGCTTGTCTGGACAGCGTAATGAAAAACTGTTTTTT.

This clone was seen once. The chain couples TRBV2 to TRBJ1-5, with D possibly TRBD1 on 6 matching bases. The CDR3 spans 14 residues. The V gene lost 6 bases and the J gene lost 0 bases, with 9 bases spanning the gap. Germline V gene sequence: CDR1 SNHLY, CDR2 FYNNEI. CDR3 coding DNA: TGTGCCAGCAGGGGGGCTTATAGCAATCAGCCCCAGCATTTT. Protein: CASRGAYSNQPQHF.

V and J are TRBV7-2 and TRBJ2-1; possibly TRBD2 for D (6 bases). The CDR3 sequence is 15 residues long. V was clipped by 5 bases and J by 5 bases, with 16 bases between them. CDR1 is SGHTA, CDR2 FQGNSA, per germline. The CDR3 reads CASSKGLTGNNEQFF. The CDR3 nucleotides read TGTGCCAGCAGCAAGGGACTCACTGGGAACAATGAGCAGTTCTTC. Using reference TRBV7-2 and TRBJ2-1 for the parts outside the CDR3, the full variable domain is GAGVSQSPSNKVTEKGKDVELRCDPISGHTALYWYRQSLGQGLEFLIYFQGNSAPDKSGLPSDRFSAERTGGSVSTLTIQRTQQEDSAVYLCASSKGLTGNNEQFFGPGTRLTVL.

The chain employs TRBV28 and TRBJ2-2, with D perhaps TRBD1 (6 bases). V shed 5 bases and J shed 3 bases, with 7 bases lying between them. This CDR3 region has 13 residues. Germline CDR1 and CDR2: MDHEN and SYDVKM. The CDR3 is CASSRQDTGELFF. The CDR3 nucleotides are TGTGCCAGCAGTCGACAGGACACCGGGGAGCTGTTTTTT.

This chain uses TRBV5-5 with TRBJ1-2; TRBD1 is a possible D gene (6 bases). Per germline, CDR1 SGHKS and CDR2 YYEKEE (reference sequence). The CDR3 length is 14 residues. V was trimmed by 4 bases and J by 0 bases, leaving 10 bases between them. CDR3 region: CASSRTEANYGYTF. CDR3 in DNA: TGTGCCAGCAGCAGGACAGAAGCTAACTATGGCTACACCTTC.

The chain joins TRBV9 to TRBJ2-5; D gene unclear. This CDR3 comprises 11 residues. Germline V gene lookup returns CDR1 SGDLS and CDR2 YYNGEE. Trimming shortened V by 7 bases and J by 5 bases, and 9 bases separated the two germline ends. The CDR3 DNA is TGTGCCAGCGGACCCGGCGAGACCCAGTACTTC. The encoded protein is CASGPGETQYF.

The chain is built from TRBV5-6 and TRBJ2-3, with 10 bases matching TRBD1. Germline V gives CDR1 SGHDT, CDR2 YYEEEE. V lost 3 bases and J lost 0; bases outside the gene matches: 1. The CDR3 sequence is 15 residues long. CDR3 sequence: CASSWDRGSTDTQYF. As DNA, the CDR3 is TGTGCCAGCAGCTGGGACAGGGGAAGCACAGATACGCAGTATTTT.

For the CDR3, the DNA is TGTGCCAGCACCCCTCGGCTCGCACTAAGCTCCTACAATGAGCAGTTCTTC. Amino acids: CASTPRLALSSYNEQFF. This chain joins TRBV27 and TRBJ2-1; D remains unclear. V lost 7 bases and J lost 0, with 19 bases in between. This CDR3 has 17 residues. The germline gives CDR1 MNHEY, CDR2 SMNVEV (reference sequence).

The chain links TRBV6-5 to TRBJ2-7; D unresolved. V lost 2 bases, J lost 0 bases, and 8 bases lay in between. Germline CDR1 MNHEY, CDR2 SVGAGI. The CDR3 extends over 14 amino acids. In nucleotides, the CDR3 is TGTGCCAGCAGTTACCAGCTCCTCTCCTACGAGCAGTACTTC. Translating gives CASSYQLLSYEQYF.

As DNA, the CDR3 is TGTGCCAGCAGCCGAGGACTGAGCACAGATACGCAGTATTTT. This gives the protein CASSRGLSTDTQYF. The V gene is TRBV5-4, the J gene TRBJ2-3, with D perhaps TRBD2 (5 bases). Germline CDR1 reads SGHNT; CDR2 reads YYREEE (reference sequence). The length of the CDR3 is 14 residues. V was shortened by 4 bases and J by 0 bases, with 9 bases between the two germline ends.

The rearrangement links TRBV18 to TRBJ2-1, with a weak D call TRBD1 (5 bases). There are 15 residues in the CDR3. CDR1 KGHSH and CDR2 LQKENI come from the germline V gene. Trimming pared 4 bases from V and 10 bases from J, leaving 20 bases between. CDR3 in DNA: TGTGCCAGCTCACTAATCTCAACTCAGGGTAACGAGCAGTTCTTC. As protein: CASSLISTQGNEQFF. The entire variable domain, with the rest obtained from reference TRBV18 and TRBJ2-1, is as follows: NAGVMQNPRHLVRRRGQEARLRCSPMKGHSHVYWYRQLPEEGLKFMVYLQKENIIDESGMPKERFSAEFPKEGPSILRIQQVVRGDSAAYFCASSLISTQGNEQFFGPGTRLTVL.

The chain employs TRBV4-3 and TRBJ2-2; D is undetermined. Germline V gene sequence: CDR1 LGHNA, CDR2 YSLEER. CDR3 length: 15 residues. V was cut by 0 bases and J by 7 bases, with 12 bases left in between. The CDR3 region has the DNA TGCGCCAGCAGCCAAGATAGAGGATTTGACGGGGAGCTGTTTTTT. Translation: CASSQDRGFDGELFF.

The chain recombines TRBV30 with TRBJ1-4; TRBD1 agrees at 9 bases. The V and J ends lost 3 bases and 8 bases, in that order; junction bases with no gene match: 7. The CDR3 totals 14 residues. The germline V gene encodes CDR1 GTSNPN and CDR2 SVGIG (reference sequence). CDR3 loop: CAWSSGTGYEKLFF. In DNA, the CDR3 is TGTGCCTGGAGCTCCGGGACAGGGTACGAAAAACTGTTTTTT.

This clone was picked up a small number of times. This rearrangement joins TRBV28 to TRBJ2-3; 11 bases align to TRBD2. This CDR3 spans 15 amino acids. Trimming removed 6 bases from V and 4 bases from J; junction bases left unmatched: 6. In germline, CDR1 is MDHEN, CDR2 SYDVKM. The DNA of the CDR3 is TGTGCCAGCAGCGTAGCGGGGGGGTACCCAGATACGCAGTATTTT. Translating gives CASSVAGGYPDTQYF.

The chain combines TRBV7-9 with TRBJ2-5; TRBD2 aligns across 8 bases. The junction had 9 bases not matched to a gene; V was cut back by 6 bases and J by 3 bases. Germline CDR1 SEHNR, CDR2 FQNEAQ (reference sequence). This CDR3 contains 15 residues. Here the CDR3 DNA reads TGTGCCAGCAGTTTCCCAAGAGCGGGGGAAGAGACCCAGTACTTC. Translating gives CASSFPRAGEETQYF.

The chain couples TRBV30 to TRBJ1-1; D not resolved. The V gene's germline CDR1 is GTSNPN and CDR2 SVGIG (reference sequence). The CDR3 spans 13 residues. V shed 3 bases and J shed 3 bases, with 11 bases lying between them. Written as DNA, the CDR3 is TGTGCCTGGAGCTACCTCCGGGACACTGAAGCTTTCTTT. The encoded protein is CAWSYLRDTEAFF.

This clone was counted between two and nine times. V usage is TRBV19 and J usage is TRBJ2-5; possible D gene TRBD1, 5 bases. Trimming took 3 bases from V and 2 from J, leaving 7 bases between them. The CDR3 sequence is 13 residues long. Germline CDR1 reads LNHDA; CDR2 reads SQIVND (reference sequence). In DNA, the CDR3 is TGTGCCAGTAGTATGGGGCCTCAAGAGACCCAGTACTTC. It codes for CASSMGPQETQYF.

V usage is TRBV4-3 and J usage is TRBJ2-1; the match to TRBD2 covers 12 bases. Germline V lookup: CDR1 LGHNA, CDR2 YSLEER. Trimming cost V 0 bases and J 5 bases; bases outside gene matches: 2. The CDR3 totals 16 residues. CDR3: CASSQELAGGNNEQFF. CDR3 DNA: TGCGCCAGCAGCCAAGAGCTAGCGGGAGGGAACAATGAGCAGTTCTTC.

In DNA form, the CDR3 reads TGTGCCAGCAGTGCGAGGGAAGCAACTAATGAAAAACTGTTTTTT. Its protein is CASSAREATNEKLFF. The chain couples TRBV6-1 to TRBJ1-4; D gene uncertain. The CDR3 extends over 15 amino acids. Between the trimmed V and J ends, which lost 4 bases and 0 bases, there was a span of 9 bases. Germline values: CDR1 MNHNS, CDR2 SASEGT.

The chain recombines TRBV10-3 with TRBJ2-3; TRBD2 aligns across 13 bases. Germline-derived CDR1 and CDR2 are ENHRY and SYGVKD. The CDR3 consists of 16 residues. J was trimmed by 5 bases and V by 2 bases; bases with no gene match: 4. In DNA form, the CDR3 reads TGTGCCATCAGTGAGGGACTAGCGGGAGAACAAGATACGCAGTATTTT. Its protein product is CAISEGLAGEQDTQYF.

The chain employs TRBV7-8 and TRBJ1-1, with D tentatively TRBD1 (5 bases). V shed 1 base and J shed 0 bases, with 12 bases lying between them. The CDR3 is 16 amino acids. The V gene's germline CDR1 is SGHVS and CDR2 FQNEAQ. The chain's CDR3 is CASSLVAGWMNTEAFF. The DNA of the CDR3 is TGTGCCAGCAGCTTAGTAGCAGGGTGGATGAACACTGAAGCTTTCTTT.

J is TRBJ1-2 and V is TRBV28, with TRBD1 matching over 9 bases. CDR3 length: 15 amino acids. Germline CDR1 is MDHEN and CDR2 is SYDVKM. V shed 4 bases and J 1 base; nucleotides not matched to a gene: 4. The CDR3 DNA sequence: TGTGCCAGCAGTTCACCGGGACAGGGTAACTATGGCTACACCTTC. As protein: CASSSPGQGNYGYTF.

The V gene is TRBV30, the J gene TRBJ1-2; TRBD1 aligns across 7 bases. Germline V gene lookup returns CDR1 GTSNPN and CDR2 SVGIG (reference sequence). CDR3 length: 13 residues. The CDR3 is CAAPGGSGYGYTF. As DNA, the CDR3 is TGTGCAGCACCAGGGGGATCAGGCTATGGCTACACCTTC.

This clone has just one count. The chain is built from TRBV4-1 and TRBJ2-7; maybe TRBD1 (6 bases). The CDR3 spans 13 residues. Trimming stripped 4 bases from V and 2 bases from J, with 9 bases between. CDR1 is MGHRA, CDR2 YSYEKL, per germline. CDR3: CASSLRTAYEQYV. The DNA for the CDR3 is TGCGCCAGCAGCCTCCGGACAGCCTACGAGCAGTACGTC.

The rearrangement uses TRBV27 and TRBJ2-1; 10 bases are shared with TRBD1. This CDR3 has 14 amino acids. Unmatched junction bases numbered 3, after V lost 3 bases and J lost 7 bases. Looked up from germline, CDR1 is MNHEY and CDR2 is SMNVEV (reference sequence). The CDR3 DNA reads as TGTGCCAGCAGTTTGCGGGACAGGGGAAATGAGCAGTTCTTC. Translation: CASSLRDRGNEQFF.

This chain uses TRBV5-1 with TRBJ2-7; 10 bases map to TRBD1. Germline V gene sequence: CDR1 SGHRS, CDR2 YFSETQ. This CDR3 spans 15 amino acids. V trimming: 3 bases; J trimming: 1 base; junction bases outside the gene matches: 4. CDR3 protein: CASSSPDRGSYEQYF. CDR3 nucleotide sequence: TGCGCCAGCAGCTCACCGGACAGGGGGTCCTACGAGCAGTACTTC.

The chain employs TRBV28 and TRBJ2-7; perhaps TRBD2 as D (5 bases). V lost 2 bases to trimming and J lost 3 bases, with 8 bases between them. Germline assignment: CDR1 MDHEN and CDR2 SYDVKM. The CDR3 runs to 13 residues. The CDR3 sequence is CASSLEGDYEQYF. CDR3 nucleotide sequence: TGTGCCAGCAGTTTAGAGGGAGACTACGAGCAGTACTTC.